This paragraph covers one T cell receptor beta chain sequence. Its antigen is unidentified. This entry belongs to a study of cytomegalovirus exposure and HLA in healthy donors. Turning to the study itself: Early on, a data release was issued that held 80 million or so unique TCRs from HLA-typed donors. Among the approximately 400 genotyped donors, more than 70% were placed in the Caucasian-associated ancestry cluster.

Overall study findings and caveats: As confirmed in vitro, a few CMV-associated chains were specific for CMV antigens.

The PCR ran on 60 Vbeta and 13 Jbeta primers. Clones were sequenced by immunoSEQ multiplex PCR, and TCRdb holds only the in-frame ones, with some missing. This sample yields about 180,000 clones, of which more than 75% are seen a single time; around 2.3% belongs to the top ten. The specimen sequenced was PBMCs. The source is a woman in her 30s in good health and CMV-seropositive.

CDR3: CASSVADRGMYGYTF. CDR3 in DNA: TGTGCCAGCAGCGTAGCGGACAGGGGGATGTATGGCTACACCTTC. The chain employs TRBV9 and TRBJ1-2, with 10 bases identical to TRBD1. The trim removed 0 bases at V and 5 bases at J, leaving 4 bases unmatched. Germline V gene lookup returns CDR1 SGDLS and CDR2 YYNGEE. The CDR3 loop spans 15 amino acids.